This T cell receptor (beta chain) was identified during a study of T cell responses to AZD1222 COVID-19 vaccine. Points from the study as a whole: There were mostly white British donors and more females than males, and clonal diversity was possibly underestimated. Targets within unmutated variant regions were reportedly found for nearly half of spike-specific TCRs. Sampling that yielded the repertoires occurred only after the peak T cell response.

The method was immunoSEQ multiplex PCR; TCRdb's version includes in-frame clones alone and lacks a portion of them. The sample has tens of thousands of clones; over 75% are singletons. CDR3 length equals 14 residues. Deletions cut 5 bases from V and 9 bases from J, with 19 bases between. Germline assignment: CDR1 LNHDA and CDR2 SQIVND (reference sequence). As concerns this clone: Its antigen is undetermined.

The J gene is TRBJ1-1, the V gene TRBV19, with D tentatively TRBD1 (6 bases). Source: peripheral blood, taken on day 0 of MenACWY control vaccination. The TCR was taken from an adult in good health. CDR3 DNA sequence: TGTGCCAGTAGTTCAACAGGGCGTGCCGCTCAAGCTTTCTTT. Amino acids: CASSSTGRAAQAFF.